A single sample is the source of the 32 T cell receptor beta chains below, sequenced in a study of cytomegalovirus exposure and HLA in healthy donors. PCR amplification relied on 60 Vbeta primers (plus 13 Jbeta primers). Sequencing was performed with immunoSEQ multiplex PCR; in TCRdb, only in-frame clones are kept and a portion is missing. The data show under 200,000 clones, 80% to 85% seen once. Sequenced sample: PBMCs. The receptor set was obtained from a woman aged 18-29 years in good health and CMV-seronegative.

CDR3 residues: CASSWQPNTGELFF. CDR3 coding DNA: TGTGCCAGCAGCTGGCAACCTAACACCGGGGAGCTGTTTTTT. This chain links TRBV11-2 with TRBJ2-2, with D uncertain. Germline-derived CDR1 and CDR2 are SGHAT and FQNNGV. Trimming took 4 bases from V and 2 from J, leaving 8 bases between them. CDR3 length equals 14 residues.

The chain employs TRBV14 and TRBJ2-3, with D uncertain. V lost 4 bases and J lost 0, with 8 bases in between. The CDR3 extends over 14 amino acids. Germline-derived CDR1 and CDR2 are SGHDN and FVKESK. CDR3 sequence reads: CASSPVLSTDTQYF. As DNA, the CDR3 is TGTGCCAGCAGCCCCGTCCTGAGCACAGATACGCAGTATTTT.

This clone appeared a few times. The chain joins TRBV29-1 to TRBJ2-3; 11 bases map to TRBD2. The CDR3 is 20 residues long. With 7 bases clipped from V and 1 base from J, the junction kept 22 bases outside the gene matches. CDR1 SQVTM and CDR2 ANQGSEA come from the germline V gene. In DNA form, the CDR3 reads TGCAGCGGGCTCGGTGCCCAGATAGCGGGAGGGGAGGTAGGCACAGATACGCAGTATTTT. Protein: CSGLGAQIAGGEVGTDTQYF.

This chain connects TRBV7-9 to TRBJ2-5; the match to TRBD2 covers 9 bases. The CDR3 is 17 residues long. The V gene end was trimmed by 5 bases and the J gene end by 4 bases; junction bases not matched to a gene: 14. The V gene's germline CDR1 is SEHNR and CDR2 FQNEAQ (reference sequence). Here the CDR3 DNA reads TGTGCCAGCAGCCGAATAGTAGCGGGAGAAGTACGAGAGACCCAGTACTTC. Translation: CASSRIVAGEVRETQYF.

This clone turned up a few times. The gene calls are TRBV10-1 and TRBJ1-1; no clear D. Germline CDR1 reads WNHNN; CDR2 reads SYGVQD (reference sequence). CDR3 length: 15 amino acids. V lost 0 bases and J 7 bases, leaving 15 bases between the germline ends. The CDR3 DNA follows: TGCGCCAGCAGTGAGTCCGGACGGTCGGGGAATGAAGCTTTCTTT. Amino acids: CASSESGRSGNEAFF.

The rearrangement joins TRBV28 to TRBJ2-2; the D gene is possibly TRBD2 (6 bases). Per germline, CDR1 MDHEN and CDR2 SYDVKM. Trimming removed 2 bases from V and 4 bases from J, with 8 bases in between. The CDR3 has 14 amino acids. CDR3 residues: CASSLRGSTGELFF. The CDR3 region has the DNA TGTGCCAGCAGTTTACGGGGGAGCACCGGGGAGCTGTTTTTT. Complete variable domain (other parts from reference TRBV28 and TRBJ2-2): DVKVTQSSRYLVKRTGEKVFLECVQDMDHENMFWYRQDPGLGLRLIYFSYDVKMKEKGDIPEGYSVSREKKERFSLILESASTNQTSMYLCASSLRGSTGELFFGEGSRLTVL.

This clone was seen more than once but under ten times. CDR3 loop: CASSKGLAGVETQYF. The CDR3 DNA sequence: TGTGCCAGCAGTAAGGGACTAGCGGGAGTAGAGACCCAGTACTTC. The chain links TRBV2 to TRBJ2-5, with 14 bases aligning to TRBD2. J was trimmed by 4 bases and V by 5 bases; bases with no gene match: 3. This CDR3 has 15 amino acids. CDR1 SNHLY and CDR2 FYNNEI come from the germline V gene.

V is TRBV27 and J is TRBJ1-2; 7 nucleotides line up with TRBD1. The germline V gene encodes CDR1 MNHEY and CDR2 SMNVEV (reference sequence). With V trimmed by 5 bases and J by 8 bases, 8 bases remained unmatched. The CDR3 consists of 13 residues. In DNA form, the CDR3 reads TGTGCCAGCAGTCCCAGACAGGGTCCCGGCTACACCTTC. Protein product: CASSPRQGPGYTF.

In its sample, this clone was seen once. This chain links TRBV2 with TRBJ2-7; D might be TRBD2 (5 bases). The CDR3 runs to 16 residues. The germline gives CDR1 SNHLY, CDR2 FYNNEI. Between the trimmed V and J ends, which lost 2 bases and 3 bases, there was a span of 17 bases. CDR3 DNA: TGTGCCAGCAGTGAACCGACATTTCTAGCCCGCTACGAGCAGTACTTC. It translates to CASSEPTFLARYEQYF. Full variable domain (missing parts from reference TRBV2 and TRBJ2-7): EPEVTQTPSHQVTQMGQEVILRCVPISNHLYFYWYRQILGQKVEFLVSFYNNEISEKSEIFDDQFSVERPDGSNFTLKIRSTKLEDSAMYFCASSEPTFLARYEQYFGPGTRLTVT.

The chain combines TRBV7-8 with TRBJ2-3; the match to TRBD1 covers 7 bases. Germline CDR1 is SGHVS and CDR2 is FQNEAQ. The CDR3 spans 15 residues. J was trimmed by 5 bases and V by 6 bases; bases with no gene match: 11. The CDR3: CASRHMRGLLDTQYF. The CDR3 DNA follows: TGTGCCAGCAGACACATGAGGGGGCTCTTAGATACGCAGTATTTT.

This chain connects TRBV27 to TRBJ2-3; D perhaps matches TRBD1 (6 bases). V was trimmed by 4 bases and J by 6 bases, leaving 17 bases between them. The CDR3 spans 15 residues. CDR1 and CDR2 (germline): MNHEY, SMNVEV (reference sequence). This CDR3 is CASSSPGQAADTQYF. In nucleotides, the CDR3 is TGTGCCAGCAGTTCTCCGGGACAAGCGGCCGATACGCAGTATTTT.

The chain links TRBV5-6 to TRBJ2-1, with TRBD1 matching over 9 bases. The CDR3 runs 15 residues. V shed 2 bases, J shed 7 bases, and the junction held 7 bases outside the gene matches. The germline V gene has CDR1 SGHDT and CDR2 YYEEEE. CDR3 in amino acids: CASSFRDRDLNEQFF. CDR3 DNA: TGTGCCAGCAGCTTCCGGGACAGGGATCTGAATGAGCAGTTCTTC.

The V call is TRBV15, the J call TRBJ2-3; 12 positions agree with TRBD2. Looked up from germline, CDR1 is LNHNV and CDR2 is YYDKDF (reference sequence). Trimming took 4 bases from V and 2 from J; bases not matched to a gene: 13. The CDR3 covers 19 residues. The CDR3 nucleotides are TGTGCCACCAGCAATCGGCTAGCGGGGGGGTGGGGCGCCACAGATACGCAGTATTTT. Protein sequence: CATSNRLAGGWGATDTQYF.

V usage is TRBV28 and J usage is TRBJ1-2, with no clear D. The CDR3 runs to 11 residues. Germline V gene sequence: CDR1 MDHEN, CDR2 SYDVKM. The V and J ends lost 11 bases and 7 bases respectively, with 14 bases between them. The CDR3, as DNA: TGTGCCGTCACGGCGGGGTTTGGCTACACCTTC. It codes for CAVTAGFGYTF.

The chain joins TRBV5-5 to TRBJ1-2; 8 bases line up with TRBD1. This CDR3 is built from 16 residues. J was trimmed by 6 bases and V by 2 bases; bases with no gene match: 12. CDR1 and CDR2 (germline): SGHKS, YYEKEE (reference sequence). The DNA of the CDR3 is TGTGCCAGCAGCTTCCAAACCGGGACAGGTCAGGATGGCTACACCTTC. Translation gives CASSFQTGTGQDGYTF.

The rearrangement links TRBV5-1 to TRBJ1-6; the D gene is possibly TRBD1 (6 bases). The germline V gene has CDR1 SGHRS and CDR2 YFSETQ. The length of the CDR3 is 15 residues. V was pared by 2 bases and J by 9 bases, with 15 bases between. The CDR3 coding sequence is TGCGCCAGCAGCTTATGGGGGCTAGGGAGTTCACCCCTCCACTTT. It yields the protein CASSLWGLGSSPLHF.

The chain carries TRBV27 and TRBJ2-1; possibly TRBD2 for D (5 bases). This CDR3 spans 14 amino acids. The V end was cut by 8 bases, the J end by 3 bases, with 14 bases between. Germline CDR1 is MNHEY and CDR2 is SMNVEV (reference sequence). The CDR3 loop is CASPNPGFYNEQFF. CDR3 sequence (DNA): TGTGCCAGCCCTAACCCGGGGTTCTACAATGAGCAGTTCTTC.

The chain employs TRBV7-9 and TRBJ2-5; a weak D match, TRBD2 (6 bases). The CDR3 loop spans 15 amino acids. Trimming cost V 0 bases and J 3 bases, with 11 bases left between them. Germline loops: CDR1 SEHNR, CDR2 FQNEAQ (reference sequence). CDR3 nucleotide sequence: TGTGCCAGCAGCTTAGCGCGAGTAGCGGAAGAGACCCAGTACTTC. As protein: CASSLARVAEETQYF.

The chain carries TRBV4-3 and TRBJ2-1, with 8 positions matching TRBD1. The CDR3 consists of 17 residues. The V gene's germline CDR1 is LGHNA and CDR2 YSLEER. V dropped 0 bases and J dropped 5; count of bases not matched to a gene: 9. CDR3 DNA sequence: TGCGCCAGCAGCCAAGAAAGCCAGGGGGCATTAGACAATGAGCAGTTCTTC. Translated, it gives CASSQESQGALDNEQFF.

Details on this clone: One junction end does not reproduce the germline sequence, and a read error may be involved. The chain is built from TRBV7-9 and TRBJ2-1; TRBD2 matches 10 bases. The CDR3 spans 16 residues. From germline, CDR1 is SEHNR and CDR2 FQNEAQ (reference sequence). CDR3 bases: TGTTCCAGCAGCTCCCTCGGGACTAGCGCTTACAATGAGCAGTTCTTC. Amino acids: CSSSSLGTSAYNEQFF.

The chain recombines TRBV27 with TRBJ2-3; 10 nucleotides line up with TRBD2. Per germline, CDR1 MNHEY and CDR2 SMNVEV (reference sequence). V lost 4 bases and J lost 4; bases outside the gene matches: 5. The CDR3 is 15 residues long. The CDR3 sequence is CASSSPGLASDTQYF. CDR3 DNA sequence: TGTGCCAGCAGTTCACCGGGACTAGCGTCAGATACGCAGTATTTT.

This chain joins TRBV11-2 and TRBJ1-1; D is unresolved. With 5 bases removed from V and 7 bases from J, the gap between germline ends came to 5 bases. The CDR3 spans 10 residues. From germline, CDR1 is SGHAT and CDR2 FQNNGV. The DNA of the CDR3 is TGTGCCAGCAGCGGCGGTGAAGCTTTCTTT. Amino acids: CASSGGEAFF.

The V call is TRBV7-9, the J call TRBJ1-5; D is unresolved. The V end was cut by 3 bases, the J end by 3 bases, with 6 bases between. The CDR3 spans 13 residues. From germline, CDR1 is SEHNR and CDR2 FQNEAQ (reference sequence). CDR3 DNA sequence: TGTGCCAGCAGCTTGGCCCACAATCAGCCCCAGCATTTT. This gives the protein CASSLAHNQPQHF.

This sequence joins TRBV18 and TRBJ1-4; 10 bases agree with TRBD1. In germline, CDR1 is KGHSH, CDR2 LQKENI. The ends lost 5 bases at V and 2 bases at J; junction bases unmatched: 5. CDR3 size: 16 residues. The CDR3 sequence: CASSSGQGLTNEKLFF. The CDR3 DNA reads TGTGCCAGCTCATCGGGACAGGGGCTCACTAATGAAAAACTGTTTTTT.

The chain uses TRBV27 and TRBJ2-1; possibly TRBD1 for D (5 bases). The V gene lost 2 bases and the J gene lost 0 bases, with 8 bases spanning the gap. The CDR3 spans 15 residues. In germline, CDR1 is MNHEY, CDR2 SMNVEV (reference sequence). The DNA of the CDR3 is TGTGCCAGCAGTTTAGCAGGGTCCTCCTACAATGAGCAGTTCTTC. Protein sequence: CASSLAGSSYNEQFF.

This clone was detected a few times. V usage is TRBV27 and J usage is TRBJ1-4; a weak D match, TRBD1 (6 bases). Trimming stripped 5 bases from V and 7 bases from J, with 14 bases between. Germline CDR1 reads MNHEY; CDR2 reads SMNVEV (reference sequence). The CDR3 has 14 amino acids. DNA of the CDR3: TGTGCCAGCAGTAAACAGACAGGAGGTGAAAAACTGTTTTTT. The encoded protein is CASSKQTGGEKLFF.

The chain has TRBV6-4 and TRBJ1-6; TRBD1 matches at 8 bases. The V and J ends lost 5 bases and 9 bases, in that order; junction bases with no gene match: 6. The CDR3 has 14 amino acids. Germline CDR1 MRHNA, CDR2 SNTAGT. CDR3 residues: CASSSDRAGSPLHF. CDR3 DNA: TGTGCCAGCAGTTCGGACAGGGCTGGTTCACCCCTCCACTTT.

V and J are TRBV28 and TRBJ2-1; perhaps TRBD2 as D (6 bases). V lost 7 bases to trimming and J lost 9 bases, with 16 bases between them. Per germline, CDR1 MDHEN and CDR2 SYDVKM. The CDR3 sequence is 13 residues long. The CDR3 bases are TGTGCCAGCACAGGTTTCCTAGCGTTTGAGCAGTTCTTC. It codes for CASTGFLAFEQFF.

This chain connects TRBV7-2 to TRBJ2-3, with D unresolved. V lost 3 bases to trimming and J lost 1 base, with 11 bases between them. Germline V gene data show CDR1 as SGHTA and CDR2 as FQGNSA. The CDR3 contains 15 residues. In nucleotides, the CDR3 is TGTGCCAGCAGCTTTAGCACTGGTGGCACAGATACGCAGTATTTT. Amino acids: CASSFSTGGTDTQYF.

This chain uses TRBV11-2 with TRBJ2-7; 10 nucleotides align to TRBD1. Per germline, CDR1 SGHAT and CDR2 FQNNGV. The V and J ends lost 3 bases and 4 bases, in that order; junction bases with no gene match: 6. The CDR3 runs to 15 residues. The CDR3 here is CASSLATGGFYEQYF. The CDR3 DNA reads as TGTGCCAGCAGCTTGGCGACAGGGGGCTTTTACGAGCAGTACTTC.

This clone was observed a few times. This chain joins TRBV27 and TRBJ1-6, with D possibly matching TRBD1 (6 bases). V was trimmed by 6 bases and J by 10 bases, leaving 19 bases between them. CDR1 and CDR2 from the germline V gene are MNHEY and SMNVEV (reference sequence). CDR3 size: 15 residues. CDR3 amino acids: CASRPNVQGSSPLHF. DNA for the CDR3: TGTGCCAGCAGACCGAATGTCCAGGGGAGCTCACCCCTCCACTTT.

The chain is built from TRBV4-3 and TRBJ2-3; 12 nucleotides line up with TRBD2. V lost 2 bases and J lost 4; bases outside the gene matches: 7. The CDR3 covers 17 residues. The germline CDR1 and CDR2 sequences are LGHNA and YSLEER. CDR3 sequence reads: CASSQHLAGGPSDTQYF. The CDR3 nucleotides are TGCGCCAGCAGCCAACATCTAGCGGGAGGGCCCTCAGATACGCAGTATTTT.